This T cell receptor (beta chain) was sequenced in a study of response to subunit inactivated influenza vaccine. Study observations and caveats: The study's authors posited that every seasonal influenza vaccination enlists few new T cells.

TCRdb re-called the RT-PCR reads with MiXCR, one entry per CDR3 protein. The table lists hundreds of thousands of distinct CDR3 sequences, 10% to 15% of them singletons, with about 9.4% in the top ten. The CDR3 runs 15 residues. V lost 2 bases, J lost 3 bases, and 16 bases lay in between. Germline V gene lookup returns CDR1 DFQATT and CDR2 SNEGSKA (reference sequence). As to this clonotype: Its specificity is unknown.

The chain employs TRBV20-1 and TRBJ2-5, with D uncertain. This sequence originates from a man aged 45-60 years who received an inactivated influenza vaccine. The sample consisted of PBMCs from blood, taken on the day of vaccination. In DNA form, the CDR3 reads TGCAGTGCTAGACGCCGTCCGGATTCTAAAGAGACCCAGTACTTC. Its translation is CSARRRPDSKETQYF.